The T cell receptor (beta chain) under discussion was sequenced for a study of T cells in Graves' hyperthyroidism and ophthalmopathy. The CDR3 consists of 15 residues. Looked up from germline, CDR1 is SGHRS and CDR2 is YFSETQ. The V end was cut by 3 bases, the J end by 4 bases, with 16 bases between. In its sample, this clonotype was seen a few times. As yet, its antigen is unknown. The TCR beta CDR3 regions underwent amplification using RNA transcripts as the source. The HTBI primer set was used in a first-round RT-PCR of the TCR CDR3. TCRdb re-derived calls from the multiplex PCR reads in MiXCR, one entry per CDR3 protein. The sample yields nearly 750,000 distinct CDR3 sequences, roughly 32% seen once. General observations from the study: Most thyroid clonotypes expanded above 0.001 were also detected in blood.

This sequence originates from a woman between 35 and 50 years old with Graves' hyperthyroidism. V is TRBV5-1 and J is TRBJ2-5; a weak D match, TRBD1 (6 bases). Sample: blood. The CDR3 region has the DNA TGCGCCAGCAGCTACCCAGGGGTCCGCGGAGAGACCCAGTACTTC. This sequence encodes CASSYPGVRGETQYF.